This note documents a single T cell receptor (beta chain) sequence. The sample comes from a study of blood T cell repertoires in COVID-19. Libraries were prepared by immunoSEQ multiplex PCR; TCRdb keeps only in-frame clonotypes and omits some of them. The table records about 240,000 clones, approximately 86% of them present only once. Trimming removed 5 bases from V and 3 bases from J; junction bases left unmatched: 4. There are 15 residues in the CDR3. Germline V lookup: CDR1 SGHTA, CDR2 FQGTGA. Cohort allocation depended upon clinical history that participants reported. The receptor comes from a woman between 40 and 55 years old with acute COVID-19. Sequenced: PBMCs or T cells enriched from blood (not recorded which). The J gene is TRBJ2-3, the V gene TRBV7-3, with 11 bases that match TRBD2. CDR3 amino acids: CASSLAGGVTDTQYF. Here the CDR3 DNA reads TGTGCCAGCAGCCTAGCGGGAGGAGTGACAGATACGCAGTATTTT.